Listed below are T cell receptor beta chains from one sample, sequenced in a study of molecular identifiers for immune sequencing clone quantification. TCRdb used MiXCR to reprocess the PCR reads, holding one entry per CDR3 protein. The table lists under 75,000 distinct CDR3 sequences, 15% to 20% of them singletons. Sequencing was carried out using naive CD8+ T cells from blood, with Jurkat cell RNA spiked in. These receptors came from a human donor in good health. Some libraries in this study had Jurkat cell RNA spiked in. The CDR3 runs from the conserved cysteine through the conserved F or W. D genes are given only for firm matches. A clone size is listed for some rows: how often the clone was seen (once, few, many), or a class if it is expanded.

CDR3aa	CDR3nt	j_gene	d_gene	abundance	v_gene
CSATVGREGRVGTDTQYF	TGCAGTGCTACCGTTGGGCGGGAGGGTCGTGTCGGCACAGATACGCAGTATTTT	TRBJ2-3	TRBD2	many	TRBV20-1
CSVEGHRDRGRDTQYF	TGCAGCGTTGAAGGCCACCGGGACAGGGGGCGAGATACGCAGTATTTT	TRBJ2-3	TRBD1	many	TRBV29-1
CSARGTGSYEQYF	TGCAGTGCTAGAGGGACAGGGTCCTACGAGCAGTACTTC	TRBJ2-7	TRBD1	many	TRBV20-1
CASSLGGAIQPQHF	TGTGCCAGCAGCTTAGGGGGGGCGATTCAGCCCCAGCATTTT	TRBJ1-5	NA	many	TRBV7-9
CASSQVPRSSYEQYF	TGCGCCAGCAGCCAAGTCCCTCGAAGCTCCTACGAGCAGTACTTC	TRBJ2-7	NA	many	TRBV4-1
CASSLSASTDTQYF	TGTGCCAGCAGCCTTTCGGCCAGCACAGATACGCAGTATTTT	TRBJ2-3	NA	many	TRBV7-9
CASSLGQTGEQYF	TGTGCCAGCAGCTTAGGACAGACGGGCGAGCAGTACTTC	TRBJ2-7	NA	NA	TRBV7-9
CASSNPAGGELFF	TGTGCCAGCAGCAACCCCGCCGGGGGTGAGCTGTTTTTT	TRBJ2-2	NA	many	TRBV3-1
CSVLLAGYNEQFF	TGCAGCGTTTTACTAGCGGGATACAATGAGCAGTTCTTC	TRBJ2-1	TRBD2	many	TRBV29-1
CASSVGTIPYTDTQYF	TGTGCCAGCAGCGTCGGGACTATCCCATACACAGATACGCAGTATTTT	TRBJ2-3	TRBD2	many	TRBV13
CASAKFMWEHLTGELFF	TGTGCCAGCGCCAAGTTTATGTGGGAGCATCTTACCGGGGAGCTGTTTTTT	TRBJ2-2	NA	many	TRBV6-2/TRBV6-3
CASSLHGYNEQFF	TGTGCCAGCAGCTTACATGGCTACAATGAGCAGTTCTTC	TRBJ2-1	NA	few	TRBV7-6
CATSDPPQRGTYEQYF	TGTGCCACCAGTGACCCCCCACAGCGGGGGACGTACGAGCAGTACTTC	TRBJ2-7	TRBD2	NA	TRBV24-1
CASNDYTEAFF	TGTGCCAGCAACGATTACACTGAAGCTTTCTTT	TRBJ1-1	NA	many	TRBV7-9
CASSQGSSYEQYF	TGTGCCAGCAGCCAAGGGTCATCCTACGAGCAGTACTTC	TRBJ2-7	NA	many	TRBV4-2
CASSLSGLASEQYF	TGTGCCAGCAGCCTATCGGGACTAGCCTCCGAGCAGTACTTC	TRBJ2-7	TRBD2	few	TRBV7-6
CASSKGDPRRTGENTEAFF	TGTGCCAGCAGCAAAGGTGACCCGCGACGAACGGGGGAGAACACTGAAGCTTTCTTT	TRBJ1-1	NA	once	TRBV21-1
CASRSVLTGPNEKLFF	TGTGCCAGCAGATCGGTCCTGACAGGGCCTAATGAAAAACTGTTTTTT	TRBJ1-4	TRBD1	many	TRBV2
CASSDPPNEQFF	TGTGCCAGCAGTGACCCCCCCAATGAGCAGTTCTTC	TRBJ2-1	NA	NA	TRBV6-6
CASSNRDRAEKLFF	TGCGCCAGCAGCAACCGGGACAGGGCTGAAAAACTGTTTTTT	TRBJ1-4	TRBD1	many	TRBV4-1
CASTGTNYNEQFF	TGCGCCAGCACCGGGACTAACTACAATGAGCAGTTCTTC	TRBJ2-1	TRBD2	NA	TRBV4-1
CASSLYVYSPGNTYEQYF	TGTGCCAGCAGTTTATACGTTTATTCGCCCGGAAACACCTACGAGCAGTACTTC	TRBJ2-7	NA	medium-sized	TRBV28
CSARVGGQTSSYEQYF	TGCAGTGCTAGAGTAGGGGGACAAACGAGCTCCTACGAGCAGTACTTC	TRBJ2-7	NA	many	TRBV20-1
CSVALSGANVLTF	TGCAGCGTTGCGCTCTCTGGGGCCAACGTCCTGACTTTC	TRBJ2-6	NA	medium-sized	TRBV29-1
CASSPSLVDTEAFF	TGTGCCAGCAGCCCATCACTCGTCGACACTGAAGCTTTCTTT	TRBJ1-1	NA	many	TRBV7-9
CAWSIGARHEQFF	TGTGCCTGGAGTATCGGCGCGCGACATGAGCAGTTCTTC	TRBJ2-1	NA	many	TRBV30
CASGGDIPIRLAKNIQYF	TGCGCCAGCGGGGGAGATATTCCCATTAGATTAGCCAAAAACATTCAGTACTTC	TRBJ2-4	NA	many	TRBV5-1
CASSFVETGVNYGYTF	TGTGCCAGCAGTTTCGTGGAGACAGGGGTAAACTATGGCTACACCTTC	TRBJ1-2	TRBD1	many	TRBV28
CASSPLRQGGKQGETQYF	TGTGCCAGCAGCCCCTTGAGGCAGGGAGGCAAGCAGGGCGAGACCCAGTACTTC	TRBJ2-5	NA	few	TRBV6-2/TRBV6-3
CASSHRDTDTTDTQYF	TGTGCCAGCAGTCACCGCGACACGGATACCACAGATACGCAGTATTTT	TRBJ2-3	NA	NA	TRBV6-2/TRBV6-3
CASSLIGLAGLGSYEQYF	TGTGCCAGCAGCTTAATCGGTCTAGCGGGCCTGGGGTCCTACGAGCAGTACTTC	TRBJ2-7	TRBD2	many	TRBV7-2
CSASSRTGDSEQFF	TGCAGCGCCAGCAGTAGGACAGGGGACAGTGAGCAGTTCTTC	TRBJ2-1	TRBD1	NA	TRBV29-1
CASSPHVGAGTYEQYF	TGTGCCAGCAGTCCACACGTAGGAGCGGGAACCTACGAGCAGTACTTC	TRBJ2-7	TRBD2	many	TRBV27
CASSYSTQGIGEQYF	TGTGCCAGCAGTTACTCCACCCAGGGGATTGGCGAGCAGTACTTC	TRBJ2-7	NA	many	TRBV6-5
CASSQRSGTSFYERYF	TGTGCCAGCAGCCAGCGCTCCGGGACTAGCTTTTACGAGCGGTACTTC	TRBJ2-7	TRBD2	NA	TRBV4-2
CASRKLGGGEQFF	TGTGCCAGCAGAAAACTGGGGGGAGGAGAGCAGTTCTTC	TRBJ2-1	NA	many	TRBV21-1
CASSLILPGGTQETQYF	TGTGCCAGCAGCTTAATTCTCCCTGGCGGGACCCAAGAGACCCAGTACTTC	TRBJ2-5	NA	many	TRBV7-8
CASSLKAGTLRSDNEQFF	TGTGCCAGCAGCCTAAAGGCAGGGACGCTTAGGTCGGACAATGAGCAGTTCTTC	TRBJ2-1	NA	many	TRBV7-8
CARPRRRGLHYGYTF	TGTGCCAGACCCCGACGAAGGGGGCTTCACTATGGCTACACCTTC	TRBJ1-2	TRBD1	many	TRBV2
CAISESSNQNVEKLFF	TGTGCCATCAGTGAGTCGTCTAATCAGAACGTGGAAAAACTGTTTTTT	TRBJ1-4	NA	many	TRBV10-3
CATKSAGGRTPDEQSF	TGTGCCACCAAATCCGCGGGAGGAAGGACCCCCGATGAGCAGTCCTTC	TRBJ2-1	TRBD2	once	TRBV10-3
CASSWREATYEQYF	TGTGCCAGTAGTTGGCGGGAGGCGACCTACGAGCAGTACTTC	TRBJ2-7	TRBD2	NA	TRBV19
CASSRERGRYF	TGTGCCAGCAGCCGCGAGAGAGGGCGGTACTTC	TRBJ2-7	NA	few	TRBV6-2/TRBV6-3
CASSLYRGYGYTF	TGTGCCAGCAGCCTATACAGGGGCTATGGCTACACCTTC	TRBJ1-2	TRBD1	many	TRBV11-2
CATSSVTGKNQPQHF	TGTGCCACCAGCAGCGTGACAGGGAAGAATCAGCCCCAGCATTTT	TRBJ1-5	TRBD1	many	TRBV15
CASSFAAGQNHSGQYF	TGTGCCAGCAGCTTCGCGGCGGGGCAGAATCACAGCGGGCAGTACTTC	TRBJ2-7	NA	many	TRBV7-8
CASSRGRGDEQYF	TGCGCCAGCAGCCGGGGACGGGGCGACGAGCAGTACTTC	TRBJ2-7	NA	NA	TRBV4-1
CASSTPKGGSDNEQFF	TGTGCCAGCAGCACCCCTAAGGGGGGGTCGGACAATGAGCAGTTCTTC	TRBJ2-1	NA	many	TRBV11-3
CSVGSKDGYTF	TGCAGCGTTGGATCTAAGGATGGCTACACCTTC	TRBJ1-2	NA	NA	TRBV29-1
CASSQEIAGGWYEQYF	TGCGCCAGCAGCCAAGAGATAGCGGGAGGGTGGTACGAGCAGTACTTC	TRBJ2-7	TRBD2	many	TRBV4-1
CASSLGGLAGLHF	TGTGCCAGCAGCTTAGGGGGACTAGCGGGACTACATTTC	TRBJ2-7	TRBD2	many	TRBV11-2
CSVAGGASYEQYF	TGCAGCGTTGCTGGCGGGGCATCCTACGAGCAGTACTTC	TRBJ2-7	NA	many	TRBV29-1
CASSTALAGYTDTQYF	TGTGCCAGTAGTACCGCACTAGCGGGGTACACAGATACGCAGTATTTT	TRBJ2-3	TRBD2	many	TRBV19